The clone carrying this T cell receptor (beta chain) was counted once. The sample belongs to a study of blood T cell repertoires in COVID-19. About the study: COVID-19 samples from acute and convalescent phases originated in the United States, Italy and Spain. The analysed material was cDNA or gDNA that came from T cells, B-cell-depleted T cells, or PBMCs.

CDR1 and CDR2 (germline): MDHEN, SYDVKM. This CDR3 region has 16 residues. Trimming removed 6 bases from V and 4 bases from J, with 16 bases in between. Recruits, aged roughly 18 to 100 years, lived in 24 US areas. As handled by the study authors: From reference gene primer amplification, estimates of nucleated cell counts were derived. Using immunoSEQ multiplex PCR, the repertoire was profiled, and TCRdb retains in-frame clones only, with some absent. The V and J calls and clone size come from that table; D and trimming were worked out from the DNA. Among 150,000 to 200,000 clones listed, 88% were seen once.

This rearrangement joins TRBV28 to TRBJ1-6; TRBD1 is a possible D gene (6 bases). This receptor was identified in a woman aged 18-35 years who had recovered from COVID-19. Sequencing used PBMCs or T cells enriched from blood (not recorded which). In DNA, the CDR3 is TGTGCCAGCAGCCTGCCGACAGGAGCTTATAATTCACCCCTCCACTTT. This translates into CASSLPTGAYNSPLHF. The whole variable domain, remainder taken from reference TRBV28 and TRBJ1-6, is DVKVTQSSRYLVKRTGEKVFLECVQDMDHENMFWYRQDPGLGLRLIYFSYDVKMKEKGDIPEGYSVSREKKERFSLILESASTNQTSMYLCASSLPTGAYNSPLHFGNGTRLTVT.